These 32 T cell receptor beta chains came from one sample sequenced in a study of CD8+ T cells in alopecia areata (dated by TCRdb to the late 2010s). Libraries were made using the immunoSEQ multiplex PCR assay. RNA was extracted from all samples and reverse transcribed into cDNA, which served as template for TCR sequencing. This is the immuneACCESS table as TCRdb keeps it, with only in-frame sequences that have V and J called. A part of the clones is gone; compared with another copy, unresolved V genes explain less than half, and the rest is unexplained. This sample comprises approximately 150,000 clones, around 55% of them detected only once. About 4.5% of the sample is in the top ten clones. Sequencing input: CD4+ T cells sorted from blood. The source is a human donor in good health.

The count of this clone is one. The chain links TRBV5-6 to TRBJ2-1, with D tentatively TRBD1 (5 bases). V gave up 4 bases and J gave up 7 bases, with 9 bases separating them. The CDR3 runs 12 residues. CDR1 SGHDT and CDR2 YYEEEE come from the germline V gene. The CDR3 DNA reads as TGTGCCAGCAGCCCACGACAGAATGAGCAGTTCTTC. This codes for CASSPRQNEQFF.

The rearrangement joins TRBV19 to TRBJ2-1, with 9 positions matching TRBD1. Germline V lookup: CDR1 LNHDA, CDR2 SQIVND (reference sequence). There are 15 residues in the CDR3. After removal of 6 bases from V and 6 bases from J, the junction contained 9 bases not matched to a gene. The CDR3 DNA sequence: TGTGCCAGTAGGTTGGGACAGGGAAGGGTCAATGAGCAGTTCTTC. Protein: CASRLGQGRVNEQFF. The whole variable domain, filled in from reference TRBV19 and TRBJ2-1, reads DGGITQSPKYLFRKEGQNVTLSCEQNLNHDAMYWYRQDPGQGLRLIYYSQIVNDFQKGDIAEGYSVSREKKESFPLTVTSAQKNPTAFYLCASRLGQGRVNEQFFGPGTRLTVL.

On this clone: Likely a read error: the CDR3 ends without its conserved phenylalanine or tryptophan. No DNA is shown, since the ends of the CDR3 on it are uncertain; the CDR3 is the one TCRdb lists. J is TRBJ2-7 and V is TRBV2. Germline V lookup: CDR1 SNHLY, CDR2 FYNNEI. The CDR3 spans 10 residues, counting both ends. Here the CDR3 reads CASRGNREAN.

There are a few counts of this clone. CDR3 sequence: CATAGGASTDTQYF. CDR3 DNA: TGTGCCACAGCGGGAGGGGCTAGCACAGATACGCAGTATTTT. The chain combines TRBV2 with TRBJ2-3; TRBD2 matches at 10 bases. The germline V gene encodes CDR1 SNHLY and CDR2 FYNNEI. V gave up 10 bases and J gave up 0 bases; unmatched junction bases: 4. This CDR3 has 14 residues.

The chain uses TRBV18 and TRBJ2-1, with a possible D match to TRBD2 (5 bases). The CDR3 spans 12 residues. Germline-derived CDR1 and CDR2 are KGHSH and LQKENI. V was clipped by 2 bases and J by 8 bases, with 7 bases between them. The CDR3 DNA follows: TGTGCCAGCTCACCATATAGCGATGAGCAGTTCTTC. It translates to CASSPYSDEQFF.

Remarks on this clone: Other nucleotide sequences in the sample specify the same CDR3. The chain has TRBV2 and TRBJ1-2, with TRBD1 as a possible D gene (5 bases). The CDR3 consists of 13 residues. Germline V lookup: CDR1 SNHLY, CDR2 FYNNEI. Trimming cost V 6 bases and J 0 bases, with 8 bases left between them. The CDR3 loop reads CASSGGANYGYTF. CDR3 DNA: TGTGCCAGCAGCGGAGGGGCTAACTATGGCTACACCTTC.

The V gene is TRBV5-4, the J gene TRBJ1-4; possibly TRBD1 for D (6 bases). Germline CDR1 and CDR2: SGHNT and YYREEE (reference sequence). The V end lost 1 base, the J end lost 7 bases, and 11 bases lay between the germline ends. CDR3 size: 14 residues. The CDR3 spells CASSLQGPTEKLFF. The CDR3 DNA follows: TGTGCCAGCAGCTTGCAGGGGCCGACTGAAAAACTGTTTTTT.

The CDR3 protein is CSVEASGETQYF. The CDR3 nucleotides are TGCAGCGTTGAGGCTTCCGGGGAGACCCAGTACTTC. This chain links TRBV29-1 with TRBJ2-5; D gene uncertain. The V and J ends lost 3 bases and 5 bases respectively, with 10 bases between them. The CDR3 spans 12 residues. The germline V gene has CDR1 SQVTM and CDR2 ANQGSEA. Using reference TRBV29-1 and TRBJ2-5 for the parts outside the CDR3, the full variable domain is SAVISQKPSRDICQRGTSLTIQCQVDSQVTMMFWYRQQPGQSLTLIATANQGSEATYESGFVIDKFPISRPNLTFSTLTVSNMSPEDSSIYLCSVEASGETQYFGPGTRLLVL.

This clone was counted many times. This chain joins TRBV5-4 and TRBJ2-4; D might be TRBD2 (5 bases). V was trimmed by 0 bases and J by 4 bases, leaving 8 bases between them. Germline V gene sequence: CDR1 SGHNT, CDR2 YYREEE (reference sequence). The CDR3 has 14 amino acids. The CDR3 DNA is TGTGCCAGCAGCTTGGCACTAGAGAAAAACATTCAGTACTTC. It codes for CASSLALEKNIQYF.

The DNA of the CDR3 is TGTGCCAGCTCCGACGGGGCGGGAGAATCCGGTGAGCAGTTCTTC. Amino acids: CASSDGAGESGEQFF. The V call is TRBV25-1, the J call TRBJ2-1; the match to TRBD2 covers 7 bases. This CDR3 is built from 15 residues. The V segment lost 8 bases and the J segment 9 bases; nucleotides outside the gene matches: 16. Germline CDR1 and CDR2: MGHDK and SYGVNS.

The rearrangement joins TRBV15 to TRBJ1-2; 7 bases agree with TRBD1. J was trimmed by 0 bases and V by 6 bases; bases with no gene match: 4. The CDR3 runs to 14 residues. Germline CDR1 and CDR2: LNHNV and YYDKDF (reference sequence). CDR3 bases: TGTGCCACCAGATCGGGACAGTCTAACTATGGCTACACCTTC. It codes for CATRSGQSNYGYTF.

This clone was counted only a few times. This rearrangement joins TRBV6-1 to TRBJ2-5; D gene ambiguous. CDR1 MNHNS and CDR2 SASEGT come from the germline V gene. V lost 6 bases, J lost 1 base, and 9 bases lay in between. The CDR3 loop spans 13 amino acids. In DNA, the CDR3 is TGTGCCAGCAGGTTGGGCAGCCAAGAGACCCAGTACTTC. This encodes CASRLGSQETQYF.

V usage is TRBV6-1 and J usage is TRBJ2-1, with 9 bases identical to TRBD2. This CDR3 contains 12 residues. Germline V gene data show CDR1 as MNHNS and CDR2 as SASEGT. The CDR3: CSTGLARNEQFF. DNA for the CDR3: TGTTCCACAGGACTAGCGAGGAATGAGCAGTTCTTC.

The chain couples TRBV5-1 to TRBJ2-7, with no clear D. The CDR3 has 15 residues. V lost 7 bases to trimming and J lost 2 bases, with 19 bases between them. The germline CDR1 and CDR2 sequences are SGHRS and YFSETQ. The CDR3, as DNA: TGCGCCAGCTCCCTACTGATAGGGCGCACCTACGAGCAGTACTTC. Its translation is CASSLLIGRTYEQYF.

This clone was seen once. The chain recombines TRBV29-1 with TRBJ2-5, with 7 bases fitting TRBD2. CDR3 length: 14 amino acids. The ends lost 0 bases at V and 5 bases at J; junction bases unmatched: 6. The V gene's germline CDR1 is SQVTM and CDR2 ANQGSEA. In DNA, the CDR3 is TGCAGCGTTGAAGATCGAGCGGGAAGGGAGACCCAGTACTTC. Translated, it gives CSVEDRAGRETQYF.

This clone was found a few times. V is TRBV20-1 and J is TRBJ2-1; a possible D gene is TRBD2 (5 bases). V was pared by 5 bases and J by 9 bases, with 8 bases between. The CDR3 has 10 residues. CDR1 and CDR2 (germline): DFQATT, SNEGSKA (reference sequence). Written as DNA, the CDR3 is TGCAGTGCTGTTCGGGGTGAGCAGTTCTTC. Translation gives CSAVRGEQFF.

V and J are TRBV4-1 and TRBJ2-7; 8 bases line up with TRBD2. CDR1 is MGHRA, CDR2 YSYEKL, per germline. Trimming at V came to 6 bases and at J to 4 bases, leaving 11 bases not matched to a gene. The CDR3 is 15 residues long. CDR3 nucleotide sequence: TGCGCCAGCAGGGATCAAGCGGGAGTCGCGTACGAGCAGTACTTC. Translating gives CASRDQAGVAYEQYF.

This chain connects TRBV30 to TRBJ2-4; a possible D gene is TRBD2 (7 bases). Germline V lookup: CDR1 GTSNPN, CDR2 SVGIG (reference sequence). This CDR3 contains 13 residues. V was shortened by 0 bases and J by 11 bases, with 14 bases between the two germline ends. DNA of the CDR3: TGTGCCTGGAGTGTGCCCCAGGGGAGGGTTCAGTACTTC. Amino acids: CAWSVPQGRVQYF.

This clone occurred a few times. The chain combines TRBV27 with TRBJ1-5; 7 nucleotides match TRBD1. Per the germline V gene, CDR1 is MNHEY and CDR2 is SMNVEV (reference sequence). The CDR3 contains 13 residues. The V segment lost 6 bases and the J segment 4 bases; nucleotides outside the gene matches: 3. The CDR3 region has the DNA TGTGCCAGCAGCGGGACAGCAAATCAGCCCCAGCATTTT. This codes for CASSGTANQPQHF.

The rearrangement links TRBV29-1 to TRBJ2-1; a possible D gene is TRBD2 (6 bases). The CDR3 consists of 13 residues. Per the germline V gene, CDR1 is SQVTM and CDR2 is ANQGSEA. V dropped 7 bases and J dropped 4 bases, with 14 bases sitting between them. The CDR3 loop is CSGQRATYNEQFF. For the CDR3, the DNA is TGCAGCGGTCAGCGGGCTACTTACAATGAGCAGTTCTTC.

The genes are TRBV29-1 and TRBJ2-1, with TRBD2 identical over 10 bases. The CDR3 has 14 residues. Per germline, CDR1 SQVTM and CDR2 ANQGSEA. Germline trimming cut 7 bases from V and 0 bases from J; bases unmatched to any gene: 3. CDR3 sequence reads: CSALAGGSYNEQFF. The CDR3 nucleotides are TGCAGCGCCTTAGCGGGAGGCTCCTACAATGAGCAGTTCTTC.

The J gene is TRBJ2-1, the V gene TRBV11-2; no firm D call. Trimming shortened V by 1 base and J by 6 bases, and 10 bases separated the two germline ends. Germline CDR1 SGHAT, CDR2 FQNNGV. The CDR3 contains 14 residues. The CDR3 sequence: CASSLVGLGNEQFF. The CDR3 DNA follows: TGTGCCAGCAGCTTAGTGGGGTTGGGCAATGAGCAGTTCTTC.

V is TRBV5-4 and J is TRBJ2-3; no reliable D call. V shed 4 bases and J shed 0 bases, with 12 bases lying between them. Per germline, CDR1 SGHNT and CDR2 YYREEE (reference sequence). This CDR3 region has 15 residues. The CDR3 DNA sequence: TGTGCCAGCAGCCTAGACCAAACTAGCACAGATACGCAGTATTTT. This codes for CASSLDQTSTDTQYF. The complete variable domain, with remaining parts taken from reference TRBV5-4 and TRBJ2-3, reads ETGVTQSPTHLIKTRGQQVTLRCSSQSGHNTVSWYQQALGQGPQFIFQYYREEENGRGNFPPRFSGLQFPNYSSELNVNALELDDSALYLCASSLDQTSTDTQYFGPGTRLTVL.

This clone was counted ten times or more. CDR3 sequence (DNA): TGCGCCAGCAGCCCCATAGGGAGGGGATTGAACACTGAAGCTTTCTTT. The encoded protein is CASSPIGRGLNTEAFF. The gene calls are TRBV4-1 and TRBJ1-1, with a tentative D call TRBD1 (5 bases). CDR1 and CDR2 (germline): MGHRA, YSYEKL. This CDR3 contains 16 residues. Trimming removed 4 bases from V and 0 bases from J, with 15 bases in between.

A few counts support this clone. The chain couples TRBV9 to TRBJ2-3; no definite D call. The germline gives CDR1 SGDLS, CDR2 YYNGEE. V was pared by 3 bases and J by 4 bases, with 15 bases between. CDR3 length: 15 amino acids. CDR3 sequence (DNA): TGTGCCAGCAGCGCCATAATGGACCACCCAGATACGCAGTATTTT. Protein sequence: CASSAIMDHPDTQYF.

The chain links TRBV10-3 to TRBJ2-5; the D is unclear. The CDR3 loop spans 13 amino acids. Trimming cost V 8 bases and J 2 bases, with 12 bases left between them. Germline lookup yields CDR1 ENHRY and CDR2 SYGVKD. The CDR3 region has the DNA TGTGCCATCGGTCGGTCGGATCAAGAGACCCAGTACTTC. Its translation: CAIGRSDQETQYF.

This clone has a single count. The chain joins TRBV6-5 to TRBJ2-7; D gene unclear. With 6 bases removed from V and 5 bases from J, the gap between germline ends came to 14 bases. This CDR3 has 13 residues. Germline CDR1 reads MNHEY; CDR2 reads SVGAGI. The chain's CDR3 is CASSLLDRHEQYF. The CDR3 nucleotides read TGTGCCAGCAGCCTTCTGGACCGACACGAGCAGTACTTC.

The sample holds a few counts of this clone. The chain is built from TRBV29-1 and TRBJ2-7, with 8 bases identical to TRBD1. Germline loops: CDR1 SQVTM, CDR2 ANQGSEA. The CDR3 covers 13 residues. V gave up 4 bases and J gave up 5 bases; unmatched junction bases: 7. In DNA form, the CDR3 reads TGCAGCGTTGCCGACAGGGGCAGGGACGAGCAGTACTTC. It codes for CSVADRGRDEQYF.

This clone came up once. The chain carries TRBV29-1 and TRBJ2-3, with D unclear. The CDR3 length is 15 residues. Trimming removed 6 bases at V and 0 bases at J, with 16 bases between. Germline CDR1 is SQVTM and CDR2 is ANQGSEA. The CDR3 sequence: CSVPLGSASTDTQYF. DNA of the CDR3: TGCAGCGTCCCCCTGGGGTCCGCGAGCACAGATACGCAGTATTTT.

This chain connects TRBV29-1 to TRBJ2-7, with D uncertain. Deletions cut 6 bases from V and 3 bases from J, with 6 bases between. Germline-derived CDR1 and CDR2 are SQVTM and ANQGSEA. This CDR3 has 10 amino acids. The CDR3: CSVQNYEQYF. Here the CDR3 DNA reads TGCAGCGTGCAGAACTACGAGCAGTACTTC.

The chain carries TRBV5-1 and TRBJ2-5; 8 bases match TRBD1. Germline trimming cut 4 bases from V and 1 base from J; bases unmatched to any gene: 3. The CDR3 length is 14 residues. Germline assignment: CDR1 SGHRS and CDR2 YFSETQ. CDR3 bases: TGCGCCAGCAGCCCAGGGGGCGCCCAAGAGACCCAGTACTTC. Protein product: CASSPGGAQETQYF.

J is TRBJ1-2 and V is TRBV20-1; D is uncertain. The CDR3 consists of 11 residues. Germline lookup yields CDR1 DFQATT and CDR2 SNEGSKA (reference sequence). The V and J ends lost 3 bases and 9 bases respectively, with 11 bases between them. CDR3 region: CSARVEDCYTF. In DNA, the CDR3 is TGCAGTGCTAGGGTCGAAGACTGCTACACCTTC.